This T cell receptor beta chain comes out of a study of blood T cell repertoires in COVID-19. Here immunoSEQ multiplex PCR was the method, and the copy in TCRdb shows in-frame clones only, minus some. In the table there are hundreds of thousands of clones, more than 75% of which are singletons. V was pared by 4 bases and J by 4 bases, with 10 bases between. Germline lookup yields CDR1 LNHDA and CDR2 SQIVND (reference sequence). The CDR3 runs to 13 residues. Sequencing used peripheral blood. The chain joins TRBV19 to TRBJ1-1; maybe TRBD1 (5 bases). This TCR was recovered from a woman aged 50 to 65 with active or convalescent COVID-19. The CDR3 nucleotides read TGTGCCAGTAGTACAGGGTGGGGCACTGAAGCTTTCTTT. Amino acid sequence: CASSTGWGTEAFF.